These 31 T cell receptor beta chains share one sample of origin, sequenced in a study of blood T cell repertoires in COVID-19. TCRdb's copy holds only in-frame clones and misses some; the assay was immunoSEQ multiplex PCR. Of 300,000 to 350,000 clones listed, 85% to 90% are singletons. The sample comprised peripheral blood. Receptors were obtained from a woman in her 70s with COVID-19, enrolled during active disease.

The chain carries TRBV9 and TRBJ1-6; tentative D call: TRBD1 (5 bases). V was trimmed by 0 bases and J by 8 bases, leaving 9 bases between them. The V gene's germline CDR1 is SGDLS and CDR2 YYNGEE. There are 14 residues in the CDR3. CDR3 DNA: TGTGCCAGCAGCGTAGGGGGGGGTGATTCACCCCTCCACTTT. Amino acid sequence: CASSVGGGDSPLHF.

This chain links TRBV12-3 or TRBV12-4 with TRBJ1-1, with unresolved D. V lost 3 bases and J 6 bases, leaving 8 bases between the germline ends. The CDR3 covers 12 residues. Written as DNA, the CDR3 is TGTGCCAGCAGTTTTTGGCAAGCTGAAGCTTTCTTT. Translating it yields CASSFWQAEAFF.

This chain's CDR3 is CASSYSTSSGNTIYF. The CDR3 DNA reads as TGTGCCAGCAGTTACTCCACAAGCTCTGGAAACACCATATATTTT. V and J are TRBV6-5 and TRBJ1-3; D gene ambiguous. V was cut by 0 bases and J by 0 bases, with 6 bases left in between. CDR3 length: 15 residues. The germline CDR1 and CDR2 sequences are MNHEY and SVGAGI.

This chain uses TRBV6-4 with TRBJ2-6, with TRBD2 identical over 7 bases. The germline gives CDR1 MRHNA, CDR2 SNTAGT. This CDR3 is built from 17 residues. V shed 3 bases, J shed 0 bases, and the junction held 5 bases outside the gene matches. DNA of the CDR3: TGTGCCAGCAGTGAGGTGGGAGGGACCTCTGGGGCCAACGTCCTGACTTTC. Amino acids: CASSEVGGTSGANVLTF.

This rearrangement joins TRBV3-1 (or the pseudogene TRBV3-2) to TRBJ1-2, with 12 bases fitting TRBD1. V was pared by 3 bases and J by 5 bases, with 7 bases of the junction left unmatched. The CDR3 has 16 amino acids. Germline V gives CDR1 LGHDT, CDR2 YNNKEL (reference sequence). CDR3 nucleotides: TGTGCCAGCAGCCACCCCGGGACAGGGGGCCGATATGGCTACACCTTC. Protein product: CASSHPGTGGRYGYTF.

This clone was observed a handful of times. The V gene is TRBV6-5, the J gene TRBJ2-1, with 8 bases aligning to TRBD2. The V gene's germline CDR1 is MNHEY and CDR2 SVGAGI. There are 14 residues in the CDR3. V lost 8 bases to trimming and J lost 6 bases; unmatched junction nucleotides: 9. The CDR3 reads CASESGGLPNEQFF. CDR3 DNA sequence: TGTGCCAGCGAAAGCGGGGGCCTCCCCAATGAGCAGTTCTTC.

This chain links TRBV24-1 with TRBJ1-2, with D possibly TRBD1 on 5 matching bases. The CDR3 has 14 amino acids. With 4 bases removed from V and 3 bases from J, the gap between germline ends came to 11 bases. Germline CDR1 is KGHDR and CDR2 is SFDVKD. The DNA for the CDR3 is TGTGCCACCAGTGAGCCGACAGCTTACTATGGCTACACCTTC. Translating gives CATSEPTAYYGYTF.

This clone was counted only a few times. The chain's CDR3 is CASSRDSEAFF. Here the CDR3 DNA reads TGTGCCAGCAGTCGGGACAGTGAAGCTTTCTTT. J is TRBJ1-1 and V is TRBV6-4; 7 bases are shared with TRBD1. The CDR3 consists of 11 residues. The junction had 1 base not matched to a gene; V was cut back by 5 bases and J by 7 bases. Germline-derived CDR1 and CDR2 are MRHNA and SNTAGT.

About this clone: Other DNA sequences of this sample code for an identical CDR3. This chain uses TRBV27 with TRBJ2-3, with 8 bases that match TRBD1. This CDR3 has 15 amino acids. Germline trimming cut 3 bases from V and 0 bases from J; bases unmatched to any gene: 2. Per the germline V gene, CDR1 is MNHEY and CDR2 is SMNVEV (reference sequence). CDR3 sequence reads: CASSFQGASTDTQYF. Written as DNA, the CDR3 is TGTGCCAGCAGTTTCCAGGGGGCCAGCACAGATACGCAGTATTTT.

This clone was detected once. The genes are TRBV6-5 and TRBJ2-2; no reliable D call. This CDR3 region has 14 residues. Germline CDR1 and CDR2: MNHEY and SVGAGI. V shed 6 bases and J shed 6 bases, with 14 bases lying between them. The CDR3 loop is CASRNSRSAGELFF. The CDR3 DNA reads TGTGCCAGCAGAAACTCTCGCTCGGCCGGGGAGCTGTTTTTT.

This chain uses TRBV7-9 with TRBJ1-2; D gene unclear. This CDR3 has 14 residues. Germline values: CDR1 SEHNR, CDR2 FQNEAQ (reference sequence). V gave up 2 bases and J gave up 2 bases, with 9 bases separating them. CDR3 DNA: TGTGCCAGCAGCTTACCGGAGTCCAACTATGGCTACACCTTC. Amino acids: CASSLPESNYGYTF.

This clone was seen just once. The V call is TRBV19, the J call TRBJ1-2; 9 bases fit TRBD1. The germline V gene encodes CDR1 LNHDA and CDR2 SQIVND (reference sequence). Trimming took 1 base from V and 4 from J; bases not matched to a gene: 4. There are 15 residues in the CDR3. The chain's CDR3 is CASSIGGQGTYGYTF. The CDR3 region has the DNA TGTGCCAGTAGTATAGGGGGACAGGGCACCTATGGCTACACCTTC. The variable domain in full, with the rest retrieved from reference TRBV19 and TRBJ1-2, is DGGITQSPKYLFRKEGQNVTLSCEQNLNHDAMYWYRQDPGQGLRLIYYSQIVNDFQKGDIAEGYSVSREKKESFPLTVTSAQKNPTAFYLCASSIGGQGTYGYTFGSGTRLTVV.

This chain joins TRBV27 and TRBJ1-5; unclear D gene. V lost 2 bases and J lost 2, with 7 bases in between. The CDR3 extends over 14 amino acids. The germline CDR1 and CDR2 sequences are MNHEY and SMNVEV (reference sequence). DNA for the CDR3: TGTGCCAGCAGTTTACTGGCGGGCAATCAGCCCCAGCATTTT. This codes for CASSLLAGNQPQHF.

This clone has just one count. This chain uses TRBV28 with TRBJ2-7; D gene uncertain. Trimming stripped 3 bases from V and 7 bases from J, with 13 bases between. Germline loops: CDR1 MDHEN, CDR2 SYDVKM. The CDR3 loop spans 13 amino acids. The CDR3 loop reads CASSFSSPREQYF. CDR3 DNA: TGTGCCAGCAGTTTTTCAAGTCCGCGGGAGCAGTACTTC.

CDR3 sequence (DNA): TGTGCCTGGAGTCTTTCTTCGACTAGCCGCCTTTACAATGAGCAGTTCTTC. It specifies CAWSLSSTSRLYNEQFF. J is TRBJ2-1 and V is TRBV30; 7 bases match TRBD2. This CDR3 comprises 17 residues. The V gene's germline CDR1 is GTSNPN and CDR2 SVGIG (reference sequence). The junction had 14 bases not matched to a gene; V was cut back by 2 bases and J by 4 bases.

The chain employs TRBV11-2 and TRBJ2-7, with a possible D match to TRBD2 (6 bases). The CDR3 sequence is 13 residues long. V dropped 0 bases and J dropped 3 bases, with 6 bases sitting between them. The germline CDR1 and CDR2 sequences are SGHAT and FQNNGV. CDR3 residues: CASSLEGGYEQYF. The CDR3 nucleotides are TGTGCCAGCAGCTTAGAGGGGGGCTACGAGCAGTACTTC.

V and J are TRBV11-2 and TRBJ2-7, with 11 bases that match TRBD1. Trimming removed 1 base from V and 4 bases from J; junction bases left unmatched: 9. Germline CDR1 reads SGHAT; CDR2 reads FQNNGV. This CDR3 spans 17 amino acids. CDR3 DNA: TGTGCCAGCAGCTTAGCCCAACGGACAGGGGGCGCGTACGAGCAGTACTTC. The encoded protein is CASSLAQRTGGAYEQYF.

This chain connects TRBV10-1 to TRBJ2-5; the D gene is possibly TRBD2 (5 bases). The CDR3 runs 17 residues. Trimming left V 3 bases short and J 4 bases short, with 21 bases between. From germline, CDR1 is WNHNN and CDR2 SYGVQD (reference sequence). The CDR3 DNA is TGCGCCAGCAGTGACCCGGAGGTGGATGGTGGAGGAGAGACCCAGTACTTC. It specifies CASSDPEVDGGGETQYF.

The rearrangement links TRBV19 to TRBJ1-4, with unresolved D. Trimming pared 5 bases from V and 2 bases from J, leaving 6 bases between. Per the germline V gene, CDR1 is LNHDA and CDR2 is SQIVND (reference sequence). This CDR3 region has 13 residues. CDR3 residues: CASSRRTNEKLFF. The CDR3 DNA follows: TGTGCCAGTAGTCGCAGGACTAATGAAAAACTGTTTTTT.

The chain is built from TRBV30 and TRBJ2-7; 9 bases are a match to TRBD1. V dropped 4 bases and J dropped 6; count of bases not matched to a gene: 7. From germline, CDR1 is GTSNPN and CDR2 SVGIG (reference sequence). This CDR3 is 13 amino acids long. CDR3: CAWNRDRVREQYF. The CDR3 region has the DNA TGTGCCTGGAACCGGGACAGGGTACGCGAGCAGTACTTC.

This chain uses TRBV5-4 with TRBJ2-7, with 8 bases aligning to TRBD1. After removal of 7 bases from V and 5 bases from J, the junction contained 11 bases not matched to a gene. Germline V gene data show CDR1 as SGHNT and CDR2 as YYREEE (reference sequence). This CDR3 comprises 14 residues. DNA for the CDR3: TGTGCCAGCCGCATCCCGGGACAGGAAAACGAGCAGTACTTC. Its translation: CASRIPGQENEQYF.

This chain joins TRBV6-6 and TRBJ2-1; D is possibly TRBD1 (6 bases). This CDR3 region has 14 residues. The germline gives CDR1 MNHNY, CDR2 SVGAGI (reference sequence). With 7 bases removed from V and 6 bases from J, the gap between germline ends came to 16 bases. CDR3 in amino acids: CASIPTGTGNEQFF. Here the CDR3 DNA reads TGTGCCAGCATTCCGACAGGAACGGGCAATGAGCAGTTCTTC.

This chain links TRBV28 with TRBJ1-2; 7 positions agree with TRBD1. The CDR3 is 17 amino acids. Germline V gives CDR1 MDHEN, CDR2 SYDVKM. V was clipped by 6 bases and J by 0 bases; unmatched bases: 13. The CDR3 nucleotides read TGTGCCAGCAGCTACCTGACAGGGCTGGTCGCTAACTATGGCTACACCTTC. It codes for CASSYLTGLVANYGYTF.

The genes are TRBV5-8 and TRBJ1-4; D remains unclear. Germline CDR1 reads SGHTS; CDR2 reads YDEGEE. There are 15 residues in the CDR3. Trimming took off 5 bases at V and 8 bases at J, with 19 bases between the two ends. The CDR3 loop reads CASRLPGRSAEKLFF. CDR3 nucleotides: TGTGCCAGCAGGTTACCGGGTCGTTCGGCCGAAAAACTGTTTTTT.

The chain is built from TRBV6-1 and TRBJ1-2; 9 nucleotides match TRBD1. There are 18 residues in the CDR3. Per the germline V gene, CDR1 is MNHNS and CDR2 is SASEGT. Trimming cost V 1 base and J 0 bases; bases outside gene matches: 9. For the CDR3, the DNA is TGTGCCAGCAGTGAAGGGTTGGGGGGACAGGGAGCTAACTATGGCTACACCTTC. Translation: CASSEGLGGQGANYGYTF.

This rearrangement joins TRBV30 to TRBJ2-1; 8 nucleotides match TRBD1. Germline values: CDR1 GTSNPN, CDR2 SVGIG (reference sequence). CDR3 length: 12 residues. J gave up 8 bases and V 5 bases, and 5 bases lay outside the gene matches. The CDR3: CAWGQGGDEQFF. Here the CDR3 DNA reads TGTGCCTGGGGACAGGGTGGCGATGAGCAGTTCTTC.

This clone was detected once. The rearrangement uses TRBV20-1 and TRBJ1-5; TRBD1 might be the D (5 bases). Trimming left V 3 bases short and J 2 bases short, with 23 bases between. CDR1 and CDR2 (germline): DFQATT, SNEGSKA (reference sequence). The CDR3 has 18 residues. The CDR3 spells CSASWRGTSNQGNQPQHF. The CDR3 nucleotides are TGCAGTGCTAGTTGGAGGGGAACTTCGAACCAAGGCAATCAGCCCCAGCATTTT.

In nucleotides, the CDR3 is TGTGCCAGCGCACCCTTTCGGGGTGACAATGAGCAGTTCTTC. Protein: CASAPFRGDNEQFF. This chain connects TRBV27 to TRBJ2-1; D may be TRBD2 (5 bases). The CDR3 is 14 residues long. CDR1 is MNHEY, CDR2 SMNVEV, per germline (reference sequence). Trimming left V 8 bases short and J 5 bases short, with 16 bases between.

The J gene is TRBJ2-1, the V gene TRBV7-6, with a weak D call TRBD2 (5 bases). The V end lost 2 bases, the J end lost 1 base, and 9 bases lay between the germline ends. Germline CDR1 SGHVS, CDR2 FNYEAQ. The CDR3 contains 15 residues. DNA for the CDR3: TGTGCCAGCAGCTTATCCCGGGGATCCTACAATGAGCAGTTCTTC. It specifies CASSLSRGSYNEQFF.

This chain links TRBV19 with TRBJ2-4, with D perhaps matching TRBD1 (6 bases). The ends were cut back, 1 base at V and 0 bases at J, with 7 bases in the middle. Germline V gene sequence: CDR1 LNHDA, CDR2 SQIVND (reference sequence). The length of the CDR3 is 15 residues. The CDR3 sequence is CASSIAGAAKNIQYF. CDR3 in DNA: TGTGCCAGTAGTATAGCAGGGGCAGCCAAAAACATTCAGTACTTC.

This clone is a singleton in its sample. The rearrangement links TRBV18 to TRBJ1-2; 9 nucleotides line up with TRBD1. V lost 3 bases to trimming and J lost 5 bases; unmatched junction nucleotides: 4. From germline, CDR1 is KGHSH and CDR2 LQKENI. The CDR3 is made up of 14 amino acids. CDR3 in amino acids: CASSPTGGGYGYTF. CDR3 nucleotide sequence: TGTGCCAGCTCACCTACAGGGGGCGGGTATGGCTACACCTTC.